These T cell receptor beta chains were read from a single sample in a study of OX40 agonist ivuxolimab in advanced cancers. Here immunoSEQ multiplex PCR was the method, and the copy in TCRdb shows in-frame clones only, minus some. The sample lists about 150,000 clones; around 94% were seen once. The sequences come from CD4+ or CD8+ T cells sorted from blood, collected in a trial of the OX40 agonist ivuxolimab. The source is an adult with an advanced solid tumor such as melanoma, head and neck, liver or kidney cancer. Each CDR3 is given with its conserved first and last residue. The order of the fields is V gene, D gene, clone size, J gene, CDR3 protein. D genes are given only for firm matches. Only some rows state a clone size, as once, few, many or a class for expanded clones.

>TRBV5-1|-|-|TRBJ2-5
CASSLAGFETQYF
>TRBV27|-|-|TRBJ2-1
CASSPRRGADEQFF
>TRBV7-2|TRBD2|-|TRBJ2-3
CASSLRGLAGGPYTDTQYF
>TRBV5-1|-|-|TRBJ2-5
CASSSQETQYF
>TRBV4-3|TRBD1|-|TRBJ2-7
CASSHGIPGQIYEQYF
>TRBV9|-|-|TRBJ1-2
CASSVAAGFDYGYTF
>TRBV5-4|-|once|TRBJ2-1
CASSLGAWANEQFF
>TRBV6-6|-|-|TRBJ2-1
CASRRQGAYNEQFF
>TRBV6-1|TRBD1|-|TRBJ2-1
CASILGQSHNEQFF
>TRBV6-1|-|-|TRBJ1-1
CASSEFGSRGAFF
>TRBV4-3|TRBD2|-|TRBJ2-1
CASSQESSGSTASYNEQFF
>TRBV4-1|-|-|TRBJ1-5
CASSQVIGVWNQPQHF
>TRBV10-3|TRBD2|-|TRBJ2-3
CAISDVGTSLGYF
>TRBV25-1|-|-|TRBJ2-7
CASNRGTYEQYF
>TRBV10-3|-|-|TRBJ2-7
CAIRSTDSYEQYF
>TRBV4-1|-|once|TRBJ1-4
CASSQDIIVGGRSTNEKLFF
>TRBV19|-|once|TRBJ1-4
CASSISGASRGSHNEKLFF
>TRBV7-9|-|-|TRBJ2-5
CASSLLGSTGPETQYF
>TRBV10-1|-|-|TRBJ1-1
CASSELVNTEAFF
>TRBV19|-|-|TRBJ1-2
CASSRQTWGYGYTF
>TRBV5-1|-|once|TRBJ1-1
CASRGRANTEAFF
>TRBV11-2|-|-|TRBJ2-5
CASSFIQETQYF
>TRBV9|-|-|TRBJ1-5
CASSVPLVRGQPQHF
>TRBV14|-|-|TRBJ1-2
CASSPRTGYRYGYTF
>TRBV5-4|-|once|TRBJ2-5
CASSLLGRGGPGPETQYF
>TRBV6-5|TRBD2|-|TRBJ2-7
CASSYSIAGGPYEQYF
>TRBV7-2|TRBD2|-|TRBJ2-3
CASSLGLALDTQYF
>TRBV5-1|-|-|TRBJ1-1
CASSPWDPGLNTEAFF
>TRBV7-2|TRBD2|-|TRBJ2-3
CASSPSSGSTDTQYF
>TRBV27|-|-|TRBJ2-6
CASSLGYSGANVLTF
>TRBV7-2|-|-|TRBJ2-5
CASSLGEQETQYF
>TRBV7-2|-|-|TRBJ2-1
CASSLQPGSSYNEQFF
>TRBV29-1|-|-|TRBJ1-2
CSVPSLGNYGYTF
>TRBV7-9|-|-|TRBJ2-7
CASSPLIQRYEQYF
>TRBV7-6|-|-|TRBJ1-3
CASSLLQAGSGNTIYF